Following are 18 T cell receptor beta chains from one sample sequenced in a study of blood T cell repertoires in COVID-19. Using immunoSEQ multiplex PCR, the repertoire was profiled, and TCRdb retains in-frame clones only, with some absent. Here the sample spans around 130,000 clones, approximately 87% being singletons. The specimen sequenced was peripheral blood. The receptor source for this set is a woman in her fifties or sixties with acute or convalescent COVID-19.

The gene calls are TRBV29-1 and TRBJ1-2; unclear D gene. CDR1 and CDR2 (germline): SQVTM, ANQGSEA. V was trimmed by 4 bases and J by 6 bases, leaving 3 bases between them. The length of the CDR3 is 9 residues. Here the CDR3 DNA reads TGCAGCGTTGCGGATGGCTACACCTTC. This sequence encodes CSVADGYTF.

This chain links TRBV5-4 with TRBJ2-5; weak D call: TRBD1 (6 bases). The CDR3 runs to 14 residues. Between the trimmed V and J ends, which lost 4 bases and 2 bases, there was a span of 12 bases. The germline V gene has CDR1 SGHNT and CDR2 YYREEE (reference sequence). CDR3 sequence reads: CASSKSQGQETQYF. Here the CDR3 DNA reads TGTGCCAGCAGCAAGTCACAGGGTCAAGAGACCCAGTACTTC.

About this clone itself: Other DNA sequences in this specimen translate into the identical CDR3. The V and J genes are TRBV6-5 and TRBJ2-1; TRBD2 agrees at 7 bases. With 2 bases clipped from V and 10 bases from J, the junction kept 5 bases outside the gene matches. The CDR3 sequence is 13 residues long. Germline lookup yields CDR1 MNHEY and CDR2 SVGAGI. In nucleotides, the CDR3 is TGTGCCAGCAGTTACGGCCGGACTAGAGAGCAGTTCTTC. This sequence encodes CASSYGRTREQFF.

V is TRBV6-5 and J is TRBJ1-5; a possible D gene is TRBD1 (6 bases). The CDR3 spans 12 residues. The germline CDR1 and CDR2 sequences are MNHEY and SVGAGI. V lost 5 bases to trimming and J lost 8 bases, with 10 bases between them. CDR3 DNA sequence: TGTGCCAGCAGTAGGGACACGGAGCCCCAGCATTTT. It specifies CASSRDTEPQHF.

The V and J genes are TRBV10-3 and TRBJ1-2, with a possible D match to TRBD1 (6 bases). This CDR3 comprises 13 residues. Deletions cut 10 bases from V and 7 bases from J, with 19 bases between. Per the germline V gene, CDR1 is ENHRY and CDR2 is SYGVKD. The CDR3 nucleotides are TGTGCCACCCTCCGAGGGGGGGCGGGTGGCTACACCTTC. Its translation is CATLRGGAGGYTF.

The chain links TRBV5-1 to TRBJ2-3; D possibly corresponds to TRBD2 (6 bases). V was pared by 2 bases and J by 6 bases, with 13 bases between. Germline V CDR1 and CDR2: SGHRS, YFSETQ. The CDR3 has 14 residues. CDR3 in amino acids: CASSLSGGRDTQYF. CDR3 coding DNA: TGCGCCAGCAGCTTATCCGGGGGACGGGATACGCAGTATTTT.

The chain links TRBV12-5 to TRBJ1-1; tentatively, D is TRBD1 (5 bases). Trimming cost V 2 bases and J 7 bases, with 11 bases left between them. The V gene's germline CDR1 is LGHNT and CDR2 FRNRAP. The CDR3 runs 13 residues. In DNA, the CDR3 is TGTGCTAGTGGTTTGACAGGTCGGAGTGAAGCTTTCTTT. Translated: CASGLTGRSEAFF.

The chain links TRBV5-4 to TRBJ2-3; TRBD1 matches at 8 bases. The CDR3 spans 16 residues. With V trimmed by 3 bases and J by 2 bases, 8 bases remained unmatched. Germline CDR1 SGHNT, CDR2 YYREEE (reference sequence). CDR3 DNA: TGTGCCAGCAGCTCAGAGGACAGGGAGATCACAGATACGCAGTATTTT. Residues: CASSSEDREITDTQYF.

The chain uses TRBV7-2 and TRBJ2-3, with 12 bases that match TRBD2. The V gene end was trimmed by 5 bases and the J gene end by 0 bases; junction bases not matched to a gene: 6. Germline V gene lookup returns CDR1 SGHTA and CDR2 FQGNSA. The CDR3 covers 17 residues. The CDR3 reads CASSPGLAGTSTDTQYF. CDR3 DNA sequence: TGTGCCAGCAGCCCCGGACTAGCGGGGACTAGCACAGATACGCAGTATTTT.

The chain recombines TRBV12-3 or TRBV12-4 with TRBJ2-1; D not certain. The V gene lost 1 base and the J gene lost 7 bases, with 5 bases spanning the gap. CDR3 length: 12 residues. CDR3 amino acids: CASSLGENEQFF. In DNA form, the CDR3 reads TGTGCCAGCAGTTTAGGAGAGAATGAGCAGTTCTTC.

V gene TRBV6-6 combines with J gene TRBJ1-2, with a weak D call TRBD1 (6 bases). The length of the CDR3 is 14 residues. Germline lookup yields CDR1 MNHNY and CDR2 SVGAGI (reference sequence). The V end was cut by 1 base, the J end by 7 bases, with 13 bases between. CDR3 in DNA: TGTGCCAGCAGTTACTATGGGGGCGCGGGTGGCTACACCTTC. Its translation is CASSYYGGAGGYTF.

The V call is TRBV6-5, the J call TRBJ2-7, with 9 nucleotides matching TRBD1. From germline, CDR1 is MNHEY and CDR2 SVGAGI. Germline trimming cut 2 bases from V and 5 bases from J; bases unmatched to any gene: 4. This CDR3 contains 14 residues. The CDR3 spells CASSYGTGHNEQYF. In nucleotides, the CDR3 is TGTGCCAGCAGTTACGGGACAGGGCATAACGAGCAGTACTTC.

The V call is TRBV18, the J call TRBJ1-4; 7 positions match TRBD1. CDR3 length equals 15 residues. V was clipped by 3 bases and J by 3 bases; unmatched bases: 4. Germline V gene data show CDR1 as KGHSH and CDR2 as LQKENI. CDR3 in DNA: TGTGCCAGCTCACCTATGGGACAGCCTAATGAAAAACTGTTTTTT. This gives the protein CASSPMGQPNEKLFF.

V and J are TRBV11-3 and TRBJ2-2; 11 bases agree with TRBD2. V was pared by 1 base and J by 6 bases, with 7 bases of the junction left unmatched. The CDR3 has 17 amino acids. Germline CDR1 SGHNT, CDR2 YENEEA. In DNA, the CDR3 is TGTGCCAGCAGCTTAGGGCTAGCGGGAGGTCGGGCCGGGGAGCTGTTTTTT. Its protein is CASSLGLAGGRAGELFF.

This clone was recorded only once. This rearrangement joins TRBV9 to TRBJ1-3; perhaps TRBD1 as D (5 bases). The CDR3 runs to 14 residues. Germline CDR1 SGDLS, CDR2 YYNGEE. Trimming pared 0 bases from V and 1 base from J, leaving 5 bases between. The DNA for the CDR3 is TGTGCCAGCAGCGTAGGACAGTCTGGAAACACCATATATTTT. Translation: CASSVGQSGNTIYF.

This chain joins TRBV27 and TRBJ2-7, with D uncertain. The CDR3 length is 15 residues. V dropped 0 bases and J dropped 3 bases, with 12 bases sitting between them. Germline CDR1 and CDR2: MNHEY and SMNVEV (reference sequence). Here the CDR3 reads CASSLSLDQDYEQYF. Written as DNA, the CDR3 is TGTGCCAGCAGTTTATCGCTAGACCAAGACTACGAGCAGTACTTC.

The CDR3 spells CASSFGTGFEQYF. DNA for the CDR3: TGTGCCAGCAGTTTCGGGACAGGTTTCGAGCAGTACTTC. The chain carries TRBV12-3 or TRBV12-4 and TRBJ2-7; TRBD1 agrees at 8 bases. J lost 6 bases, V lost 3 bases, and 4 bases had no gene match. CDR3 size: 13 residues.

The CDR3 DNA reads TGTGCCACCAGTGATAAGAGACGCTTCCGGGTCCACAATGAGCAGTTCTTC. It encodes CATSDKRRFRVHNEQFF. V usage is TRBV24-1 and J usage is TRBJ2-1; D gene ambiguous. Germline V gene data show CDR1 as KGHDR and CDR2 as SFDVKD. The CDR3 extends over 17 amino acids. V was cut by 3 bases and J by 5 bases, with 19 bases left in between.